The clone carrying this TCR beta chain has just a few counts. Assignments of participants to cohorts depended upon their own reported clinical history. For recovered donors of Cohort 3, there were two negative PCRs, clearance, or symptom resolution. Libraries were prepared by immunoSEQ multiplex PCR; TCRdb keeps only in-frame clonotypes and omits some of them. The sample has around 300,000 clones, about 90% seen once; the top ten hold 1.9%. The CDR3 consists of 15 residues. The V gene's germline CDR1 is SGHRS and CDR2 YFSETQ. The ends lost 0 bases at V and 7 bases at J; junction bases unmatched: 7. The sample belongs to a study of blood T cell repertoires in COVID-19. Study background: COVID-19 samples collected from the United States, Italy and Spain covered acute and convalescent phases. PBMCs, B-cell-depleted T cells, or T cells were the source of the cDNA or gDNA that made up the material.

The chain is built from TRBV5-1 and TRBJ2-1, with TRBD1 identical over 7 bases. Sequences were obtained from PBMCs or T cells enriched from blood (not recorded which). This TCR was sampled from an older woman who had recovered from COVID-19. The chain's CDR3 is CASSLGGTDANEQFF. The CDR3 nucleotides are TGCGCCAGCAGCTTGGGAGGGACAGACGCAAATGAGCAGTTCTTC. Complete variable domain (other parts from reference TRBV5-1 and TRBJ2-1): KAGVTQTPRYLIKTRGQQVTLSCSPISGHRSVSWYQQTPGQGLQFLFEYFSETQRNKGNFPGRFSGRQFSNSRSEMNVSTLELGDSALYLCASSLGGTDANEQFFGPGTRLTVL.